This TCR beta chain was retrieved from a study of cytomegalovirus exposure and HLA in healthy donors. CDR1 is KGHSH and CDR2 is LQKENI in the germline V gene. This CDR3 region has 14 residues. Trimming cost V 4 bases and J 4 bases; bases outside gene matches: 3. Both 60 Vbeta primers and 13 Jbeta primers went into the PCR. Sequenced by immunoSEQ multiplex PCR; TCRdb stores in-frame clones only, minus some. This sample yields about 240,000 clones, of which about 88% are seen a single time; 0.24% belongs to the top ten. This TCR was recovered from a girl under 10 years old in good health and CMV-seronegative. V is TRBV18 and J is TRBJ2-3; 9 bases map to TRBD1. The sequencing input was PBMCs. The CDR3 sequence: CASSLGQGSDTQYF. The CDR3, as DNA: TGTGCCAGCTCACTAGGACAGGGGTCAGATACGCAGTATTTT.